This is a list of T cell receptor beta chains from one sample in a study of cytomegalovirus exposure and HLA in healthy donors. TCRdb's copy holds only in-frame clones and misses some; the assay was immunoSEQ multiplex PCR. In total, the table holds 110,000 to 150,000 clones. The sequencing input was PBMCs. These TCRs come from a woman between 18 and 30 years old in good health and CMV-seronegative. Each CDR3 is given with its conserved first and last residue. A D gene is named only where the DNA matches it firmly.

TRBV4-2	TRBJ1-5	.	TGTGCCAGCAGCCAAGATGAACAGCCCAATCAGCCCCAGCATTTT	CASSQDEQPNQPQHF
TRBV11-2	TRBJ2-1	.	TGTGCCAGCAGCTTAAAGGTGGTGGTGAGGGACAATGAGCAGTTCTTC	CASSLKVVVRDNEQFF
TRBV5-1	TRBJ1-4	TRBD1	TGCGCCAGCAGCACTCAGGGGGGAGAAAAACTGTTTTTT	CASSTQGGEKLFF
TRBV6-5	TRBJ1-4	TRBD1	TGTGCCAGCAGGCCAGGACAGGGAATGGGGAAACTGTTTTTT	CASRPGQGMGKLFF
TRBV7-9	TRBJ2-2	TRBD2	TGTGCCAGCAGCTCACAAGGACTAGAGTTCACCGGGGAGCTGTTTTTT	CASSSQGLEFTGELFF
TRBV5-1	TRBJ2-6	.	TGCGCCAGCACCCCGGGGGCCAACGTCCTGACTTTC	CASTPGANVLTF
TRBV7-9	TRBJ2-7	TRBD1	TGTGCCAGCAGCTTATCTGGGACAGCCGAGCAGTACTTC	CASSLSGTAEQYF
TRBV6-1	TRBJ2-2	.	TGTGCCAGCAGTGAACCGGGAGCCGGGGATCTGTTTTTT	CASSEPGAGDLFF
TRBV11-2	TRBJ2-6	.	TGTGCCAGCAGCTTAGACCACTCTGGGGCCAACGTCCTGACTTTC	CASSLDHSGANVLTF
TRBV30	TRBJ2-3	.	TGTGCCTGGAGAAACAGGGGCACAGATACGCAGTATTTT	CAWRNRGTDTQYF
TRBV7-8	TRBJ2-2	.	TGTGCCAGCAGCTTAGCACAGCTCAACACCGGGGAGCTGTTTTTT	CASSLAQLNTGELFF
TRBV4-1	TRBJ2-2	TRBD1	TGCGCCAGCAGCCACCGACAGGGCCCCGGGGAGCTGTTTTTT	CASSHRQGPGELFF
TRBV14	TRBJ1-4	TRBD1	TGTGCCAGCAGCCAACGGACAGGGGTTGAAAAACTGTTTTTT	CASSQRTGVEKLFF
TRBV4-2	TRBJ1-2	TRBD1	TGTGCCAGCAGCGCCCGGGACAGGGAGTTCTGGGGCTACACCTTC	CASSARDREFWGYTF
TRBV28	TRBJ2-6	.	TGTGCCAGCAGTTCCCCGGTGGGCAGCTTTACTGGGGCCAACGTCCTGACTTTC	CASSSPVGSFTGANVLTF
TRBV5-1	TRBJ2-2	TRBD2	TGCGCCAGCAGCTTAAGACTAGCGGCTAACACCGGGGAGCTGTTTTTT	CASSLRLAANTGELFF
TRBV5-6	TRBJ2-1	TRBD1	TGTGCCAGCAGAACCAACAGGGGCAGTAGGAATGAGCAGTTCTTC	CASRTNRGSRNEQFF
TRBV25-1	TRBJ1-2	.	TGTGCCAGCAAAGCCGGGGCTAACTATGGCTACACCTTC	CASKAGANYGYTF
TRBV19	TRBJ2-2	.	TGTGCCAGTAGTATTGGCGGCGGGACCGGGGAGCTGTTTTTT	CASSIGGGTGELFF
TRBV6-1	TRBJ2-2	TRBD1	TGTGCCAGCAGTGCAAACAGGGGATCGAACACCGGGGAGCTGTTTTTT	CASSANRGSNTGELFF
TRBV30	TRBJ2-2	.	TGTGCCTGGAGTGTGAGTCTTAACACCGGGGAGCTGTTTTTT	CAWSVSLNTGELFF
TRBV13	TRBJ2-6	TRBD2	TGTGCCAGCAGCTTCCTCGGCGGGGGGATTGGGGCCAACGTCCTGACTTTC	CASSFLGGGIGANVLTF
TRBV19	TRBJ2-1	TRBD2	TGTGCCACCGAGGAGGTGGGAGGGTACAATGAGCAGTTCTTC	CATEEVGGYNEQFF
TRBV30	TRBJ1-2	TRBD1	TGTGCCTGGAGTGTACTGGGCAGGGGGTATGGCTACACCTTC	CAWSVLGRGYGYTF
TRBV27	TRBJ2-1	.	TGTGCCAGCAGTCAGAAAGCGCTCGTAGTGTACAATGAGCAGTTCTTC	CASSQKALVVYNEQFF
TRBV5-4	TRBJ1-2	.	TGTGCCAGCAGCTTTGCCGGACAGCGCTATGGCTACACCTTC	CASSFAGQRYGYTF
TRBV2	TRBJ2-5	TRBD2	TGTGCCAGCAGTGGTTTCACTAGCGGGTACCAAGAGACCCAGTACTTC	CASSGFTSGYQETQYF
TRBV13	TRBJ2-3	.	TGTGCCAGCAGCCCCGGGACTGGCCTTTCTTCTTCGCAGTATTTT	CASSPGTGLSSSQYF
TRBV10-3	TRBJ1-2	.	TGTGCCATCAGTGAGCCCGGGGTGGGAATCCATGGCTACACCTTC	CAISEPGVGIHGYTF
TRBV9	TRBJ1-1	TRBD1	TGTGCCAGCAGCGAGTCGACGGGACAGGGGGCTGAAGCTTTCTTT	CASSESTGQGAEAFF
TRBV30	TRBJ2-7	TRBD1	TGTGCCTGGAGTCCAGGACAGGGGTACTACGAGCAGTACTTC	CAWSPGQGYYEQYF
TRBV30	TRBJ2-3	TRBD1	TGTGCCTCAAACCCCGGGACAGGGGGCTTAGATACGCAGTATTTT	CASNPGTGGLDTQYF
TRBV11-2	TRBJ2-7	.	TGTGCCAGCAGCTTAGATCAGGAGGTCTCCTACGAGCAGTACTTC	CASSLDQEVSYEQYF
TRBV4-2	TRBJ2-7	TRBD2	TGTGCCAGCAAACGGGAGGACAATCAGGACTACGAGCAGTACTTC	CASKREDNQDYEQYF
TRBV27	TRBJ2-7	TRBD1	TGTGCCAGCAGTCCGCCGGGACAGACCTACGAGCAGTACTTC	CASSPPGQTYEQYF
TRBV5-1	TRBJ2-3	.	TGCGCCAGCAGCGCTGACAGGTACACAGATACGCAGTATTTT	CASSADRYTDTQYF
TRBV5-4	TRBJ2-3	TRBD1	TGTGCCAGCAGCCGACAGGGGAGCACAGATACGCAGTATTTT	CASSRQGSTDTQYF
TRBV4-1	TRBJ1-1	.	TGCGCCAGCAGCCAAGAGAGGACAGACTCGGGCACTGAAGCTTTCTTT	CASSQERTDSGTEAFF
TRBV9	TRBJ2-2	.	TGTGCCAGCAGCGTATCGGAAGGGGGGAACACCGGGGAGCTGTTTTTT	CASSVSEGGNTGELFF
TRBV11-1	TRBJ2-1	TRBD1	TGTGCCAGCAGCCGGGACAGGGGGCGGTATGAGCAGTTCTTC	CASSRDRGRYEQFF
TRBV7-3	TRBJ2-1	TRBD2	TGTGCCAGCAGCTTATGGGGGGGACTAGCGGGACTATCCAATGAGCAGTTCTTC	CASSLWGGLAGLSNEQFF
TRBV5-1	TRBJ2-3	TRBD1	TGCGCCAGCAGCACGGGACAGGGGGTAGGCACAGATACGCAGTATTTT	CASSTGQGVGTDTQYF
TRBV2	TRBJ1-1	.	TGTGCCAGCGTCGGGGGGGGGACTGAAGCTTTCTTT	CASVGGGTEAFF
TRBV10-3	TRBJ2-1	TRBD2	TGTGCCACCGGGACTAGCGGAAATATTGGTAATGAGCAGTTCTTC	CATGTSGNIGNEQFF
TRBV27	TRBJ1-4	.	TGTGCCAGCAGTTTATGGGGGCAAACTAATGAAAAACTGTTTTTT	CASSLWGQTNEKLFF
TRBV7-2	TRBJ2-1	TRBD2	TGTGCCAGCAGCTTAATAGCGGGAGATCCCAATGAGCAGTTCTTC	CASSLIAGDPNEQFF
TRBV30	TRBJ2-3	.	TGTGCCTGGAGTGTCGGACTCGCGCGGGGCACAGATACGCAGTATTTT	CAWSVGLARGTDTQYF
TRBV18	TRBJ2-5	.	TGTGCCAGCTCACCACCTACTAGCCGAGAGACCCAGTACTTC	CASSPPTSRETQYF
TRBV14	TRBJ1-2	.	TGTGCCAGCAGCCAACTCACGACAGCCCACTATGGCTACACCTTC	CASSQLTTAHYGYTF
TRBV4-1	TRBJ1-2	.	TGCGCCAGCAGCCAAGAGGCGGCGGGCTTCTATGGCTACACCTTC	CASSQEAAGFYGYTF